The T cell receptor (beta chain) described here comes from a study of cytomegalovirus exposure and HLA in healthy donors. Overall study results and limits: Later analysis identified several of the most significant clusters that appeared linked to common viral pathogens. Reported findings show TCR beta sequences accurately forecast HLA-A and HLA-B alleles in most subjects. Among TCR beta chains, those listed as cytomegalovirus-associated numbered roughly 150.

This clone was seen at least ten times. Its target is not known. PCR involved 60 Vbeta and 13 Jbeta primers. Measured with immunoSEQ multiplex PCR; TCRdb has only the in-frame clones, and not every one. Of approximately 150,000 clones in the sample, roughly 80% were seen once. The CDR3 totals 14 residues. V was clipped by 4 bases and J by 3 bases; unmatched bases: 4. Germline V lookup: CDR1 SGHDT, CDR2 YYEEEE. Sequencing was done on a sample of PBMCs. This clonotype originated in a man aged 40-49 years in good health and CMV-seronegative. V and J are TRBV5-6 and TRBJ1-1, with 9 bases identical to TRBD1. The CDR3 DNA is TGTGCCAGCAGCCCGGGACAGGGTTACACTGAAGCTTTCTTT. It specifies CASSPGQGYTEAFF.